The 29 T cell receptor beta chains given below trace back to one sample, sequenced in a study of T cell responses to AZD1222 COVID-19 vaccine. Profiled with immunoSEQ multiplex PCR; TCRdb holds only in-frame clones, not every one. The sample contains roughly 100,000 clones, roughly 88% of which appear only once. Source: peripheral blood, taken on day 0 of AZD1222 vaccination. Receptors originate from an adult in good health.

This clone was counted between two and nine times. This chain connects TRBV7-3 to TRBJ1-1, with D perhaps matching TRBD1 (6 bases). Germline CDR1 SGHTA, CDR2 FQGTGA. Deletions cut 5 bases from V and 5 bases from J, with 18 bases between. This CDR3 contains 15 residues. This CDR3 reads CASSQSTGTGTEAFF. The CDR3 DNA reads TGTGCCAGCAGCCAATCTACAGGGACGGGAACTGAAGCTTTCTTT. The variable domain in full, with the rest retrieved from reference TRBV7-3 and TRBJ1-1, is GAGVSQTPSNKVTEKGKYVELRCDPISGHTALYWYRQSLGQGPEFLIYFQGTGAADDSGLPNDRFFAVRPEGSVSTLKIQRTERGDSAVYLCASSQSTGTGTEAFFGQGTRLTVV.

The chain couples TRBV7-2 to TRBJ2-7; D may be TRBD1 (6 bases). The CDR3 contains 13 residues. V dropped 1 base and J dropped 4 bases, with 8 bases sitting between them. Germline CDR1 SGHTA, CDR2 FQGNSA. CDR3 in DNA: TGTGCCAGCAGCTTAGGAGGGGGTTACGAGCAGTACTTC. Residues: CASSLGGGYEQYF.

The chain uses TRBV28 and TRBJ2-7; D is uncertain. This CDR3 spans 13 amino acids. CDR1 is MDHEN, CDR2 SYDVKM, per germline. V dropped 7 bases and J dropped 3 bases, with 13 bases sitting between them. CDR3 sequence reads: CASTSPWGYEQYF. The CDR3 DNA is TGTGCCAGCACTTCCCCCTGGGGCTACGAGCAGTACTTC.

This chain connects TRBV3-1 (or the pseudogene TRBV3-2) to TRBJ1-1; D is unresolved. Between the trimmed V and J ends, which lost 0 bases and 0 bases, there was a span of 14 bases. The CDR3 loop spans 17 amino acids. Germline loops: CDR1 LGHDT, CDR2 YNNKEL (reference sequence). The CDR3 reads CASSQEEGSPMNTEAFF. The CDR3 nucleotides read TGTGCCAGCAGCCAAGAGGAGGGTTCCCCTATGAACACTGAAGCTTTCTTT.

Here the CDR3 reads CATGTGGTYEQYF. The CDR3 coding sequence is TGTGCCACCGGGACAGGGGGGACCTACGAGCAGTACTTC. The chain carries TRBV2 and TRBJ2-7; 11 bases line up with TRBD1. The germline V gene has CDR1 SNHLY and CDR2 FYNNEI. V lost 10 bases to trimming and J lost 2 bases; unmatched junction nucleotides: 4. CDR3 length: 13 residues.

This clone was found once. The chain is built from TRBV5-1 and TRBJ1-1, with 7 bases fitting TRBD1. With V trimmed by 6 bases and J by 3 bases, 5 bases remained unmatched. The CDR3 covers 13 residues. From germline, CDR1 is SGHRS and CDR2 YFSETQ. CDR3 nucleotide sequence: TGCGCCAGCATGGCAGGGGGTTACACTGAAGCTTTCTTT. Amino acids: CASMAGGYTEAFF.

The chain recombines TRBV3-1 (or the pseudogene TRBV3-2) with TRBJ2-1; 10 bases fit TRBD2. The CDR3 runs to 19 residues. V lost 0 bases, J lost 0 bases, and 8 bases stayed unmatched. Germline V gene data show CDR1 as LGHDT and CDR2 as YNNKEL (reference sequence). CDR3 sequence reads: CASSQDPAGGPPSYNEQFF. The CDR3 DNA follows: TGTGCCAGCAGCCAAGACCCAGCGGGGGGGCCCCCCTCCTACAATGAGCAGTTCTTC.

The chain carries TRBV29-1 and TRBJ2-7; tentatively, D is TRBD2 (6 bases). Germline V gives CDR1 SQVTM, CDR2 ANQGSEA. The V and J ends lost 7 bases and 5 bases respectively, with 12 bases between them. This CDR3 spans 11 amino acids. The CDR3 region is CSARGGNEQYF. CDR3 coding DNA: TGCAGCGCCCGAGGAGGGAACGAGCAGTACTTC.

The CDR3 region is CSVRGQGKVGPFF. In DNA form, the CDR3 reads TGCAGCGTTAGGGGACAGGGAAAGGTTGGACCTTTCTTT. The rearrangement links TRBV29-1 to TRBJ1-1; TRBD1 matches at 9 bases. This CDR3 is built from 13 residues. Germline CDR1 and CDR2: SQVTM and ANQGSEA. Unmatched junction bases numbered 13, after V lost 5 bases and J lost 12 bases. The full variable domain, in which reference TRBV29-1 and TRBJ1-1 provide the parts outside the CDR3, is SAVISQKPSRDICQRGTSLTIQCQVDSQVTMMFWYRQQPGQSLTLIATANQGSEATYESGFVIDKFPISRPNLTFSTLTVSNMSPEDSSIYLCSVRGQGKVGPFFGQGTRLTVV.

This clone appeared a single time. The J gene is TRBJ1-5, the V gene TRBV6-5, with a possible D match to TRBD1 (5 bases). V shed 6 bases and J shed 10 bases, with 22 bases lying between them. Per germline, CDR1 MNHEY and CDR2 SVGAGI. There are 15 residues in the CDR3. The CDR3 sequence is CASSPARTGVRPQHF. In DNA form, the CDR3 reads TGTGCCAGCAGCCCCGCCCGGACGGGGGTTCGACCCCAGCATTTT.

The chain carries TRBV5-4 and TRBJ1-2, with a weak D call TRBD1 (5 bases). Germline-derived CDR1 and CDR2 are SGHNT and YYREEE (reference sequence). V was pared by 9 bases and J by 7 bases, with 22 bases between. This CDR3 has 14 residues. CDR3 DNA sequence: TGTGCCACACAGGTTTGGGGGGTCTCGGGTGGCTACACCTTC. Protein product: CATQVWGVSGGYTF. The full variable domain, in which reference TRBV5-4 and TRBJ1-2 provide the parts outside the CDR3, is ETGVTQSPTHLIKTRGQQVTLRCSSQSGHNTVSWYQQALGQGPQFIFQYYREEENGRGNFPPRFSGLQFPNYSSELNVNALELDDSALYLCATQVWGVSGGYTFGSGTRLTVV.

V usage is TRBV5-1 and J usage is TRBJ2-1; 15 nucleotides line up with TRBD2. Trimming removed 3 bases from V and 16 bases from J; junction bases left unmatched: 17. Germline CDR1 reads SGHRS; CDR2 reads YFSETQ. The CDR3 totals 17 residues. The CDR3 spells CASSSASPGLAGGFGFF. The CDR3 DNA follows: TGCGCCAGCAGCTCGGCCAGCCCGGGACTAGCGGGGGGTTTTGGCTTCTTC.

V usage is TRBV29-1 and J usage is TRBJ2-7; 7 bases align to TRBD1. J was trimmed by 5 bases and V by 4 bases; bases with no gene match: 2. Per germline, CDR1 SQVTM and CDR2 ANQGSEA. The CDR3 loop spans 11 amino acids. The CDR3 sequence: CSVGQGHEQYF. Written as DNA, the CDR3 is TGCAGCGTTGGACAGGGCCACGAGCAGTACTTC.

V usage is TRBV9 and J usage is TRBJ2-1, with unresolved D. Deletions cut 0 bases from V and 2 bases from J, with 9 bases between. Germline CDR1 reads SGDLS; CDR2 reads YYNGEE. The CDR3 totals 15 residues. This CDR3 reads CASSVVDRAYNEQFF. CDR3 nucleotides: TGTGCCAGCAGCGTAGTCGACCGAGCCTACAATGAGCAGTTCTTC.

The chain couples TRBV6-1 to TRBJ1-1, with a tentative D call TRBD1 (6 bases). Per germline, CDR1 MNHNS and CDR2 SASEGT. The CDR3 length is 16 residues. The V and J ends lost 2 bases and 11 bases respectively, with 24 bases between them. CDR3 in amino acids: CASSEYPQDRRFRAFF. CDR3 bases: TGTGCCAGCAGTGAATACCCTCAAGACAGGCGCTTTAGGGCTTTCTTT.

The chain couples TRBV6-2 or TRBV6-3 to TRBJ2-4; tentatively, D is TRBD2 (6 bases). The CDR3 totals 13 residues. The germline gives CDR1 MNHEY, CDR2 SVGEGT. Trimming removed 5 bases from V and 6 bases from J, with 11 bases in between. CDR3: CASSAGSGNIQYF. CDR3 DNA: TGTGCCAGCAGTGCGGGTAGCGGAAACATTCAGTACTTC.

The chain recombines TRBV5-4 with TRBJ1-6, with D perhaps matching TRBD1 (6 bases). CDR1 and CDR2 from the germline V gene are SGHNT and YYREEE (reference sequence). The germline V and J ends were trimmed by 2 bases and 7 bases, with 10 bases remaining between them. There are 14 residues in the CDR3. The CDR3 spells CASSFDRSNSPLHF. In DNA form, the CDR3 reads TGTGCCAGCAGCTTTGACAGGTCCAATTCACCCCTCCACTTT. Using reference TRBV5-4 and TRBJ1-6 for the parts outside the CDR3, the full variable domain is ETGVTQSPTHLIKTRGQQVTLRCSSQSGHNTVSWYQQALGQGPQFIFQYYREEENGRGNFPPRFSGLQFPNYSSELNVNALELDDSALYLCASSFDRSNSPLHFGNGTRLTVT.

The V call is TRBV5-1, the J call TRBJ2-1; 9 bases are a match to TRBD2. Losses at the gene ends were 4 bases for V and 0 bases for J; bases not matched to a gene: 8. The CDR3 spans 17 residues. The V gene's germline CDR1 is SGHRS and CDR2 YFSETQ. The CDR3: CASSPGLADSSYNEQFF. CDR3 nucleotide sequence: TGCGCCAGCAGCCCGGGACTAGCTGATAGCTCCTACAATGAGCAGTTCTTC.

The CDR3 region has the DNA TGTGCCAGCAGCTGGGGGATAGGGTACGAGCAGTACTTC. Translated, it gives CASSWGIGYEQYF. The chain has TRBV5-6 and TRBJ2-7; either TRBD1 or TRBD2 may supply D (5 bases each). The CDR3 extends over 13 amino acids. CDR1 and CDR2 (germline): SGHDT, YYEEEE. The ends were cut back, 3 bases at V and 4 bases at J, with 11 bases in the middle. Using reference TRBV5-6 and TRBJ2-7 for the parts outside the CDR3, the full variable domain is DAGVTQSPTHLIKTRGQQVTLRCSPKSGHDTVSWYQQALGQGPQFIFQYYEEEERQRGNFPDRFSGHQFPNYSSELNVNALLLGDSALYLCASSWGIGYEQYFGPGTRLTVT.

The V gene is TRBV5-1, the J gene TRBJ2-3, with TRBD2 as a possible D gene (6 bases). Deletions cut 2 bases from V and 0 bases from J, with 13 bases between. The germline gives CDR1 SGHRS, CDR2 YFSETQ. CDR3 size: 16 residues. In DNA, the CDR3 is TGCGCCAGCAGCTTCATTCTAGGGACTAGCACAGATACGCAGTATTTT. Encoded protein: CASSFILGTSTDTQYF. Together with reference TRBV5-1 and TRBJ2-3, the CDR3 gives the full variable domain: KAGVTQTPRYLIKTRGQQVTLSCSPISGHRSVSWYQQTPGQGLQFLFEYFSETQRNKGNFPGRFSGRQFSNSRSEMNVSTLELGDSALYLCASSFILGTSTDTQYFGPGTRLTVL.

The chain carries TRBV19 and TRBJ2-5; D gene unclear. Germline V gene data show CDR1 as LNHDA and CDR2 as SQIVND (reference sequence). Trimming shortened V by 1 base and J by 3 bases, and 3 bases separated the two germline ends. This CDR3 is 12 amino acids long. The CDR3 nucleotides read TGTGCCAGTAGTATAGGGGAAGAGACCCAGTACTTC. This encodes CASSIGEETQYF.

This chain uses TRBV29-1 with TRBJ1-1, with D tentatively TRBD1 (6 bases). Trimming removed 7 bases at V and 4 bases at J, with 22 bases between. The CDR3 spans 15 residues. The germline gives CDR1 SQVTM, CDR2 ANQGSEA. CDR3 sequence: CSALGGMGPGTEAFF. The CDR3 DNA sequence: TGCAGCGCCCTGGGGGGCATGGGACCCGGCACTGAAGCTTTCTTT.

V usage is TRBV4-3 and J usage is TRBJ1-2; unclear D gene. Deletions cut 1 base from V and 2 bases from J, with 8 bases between. The CDR3 is 14 residues long. Germline CDR1 and CDR2: LGHNA and YSLEER. The CDR3 protein is CASSQGRLNYGYTF. CDR3 nucleotide sequence: TGCGCCAGCAGCCAAGGCAGGTTGAACTATGGCTACACCTTC.

This chain connects TRBV28 to TRBJ1-2, with D uncertain. Germline CDR1 and CDR2: MDHEN and SYDVKM. V was trimmed by 3 bases and J by 8 bases, leaving 13 bases between them. This CDR3 is built from 13 residues. This CDR3 is CASSFPNLGGYTF. CDR3 nucleotide sequence: TGTGCCAGCAGTTTCCCGAACCTCGGAGGCTACACCTTC.

This chain links TRBV5-1 with TRBJ1-1; D perhaps matches TRBD1 (5 bases). The CDR3 spans 16 residues. Germline V gene data show CDR1 as SGHRS and CDR2 as YFSETQ. Trimming stripped 4 bases from V and 3 bases from J, with 19 bases between. The CDR3 region is CASSRHGGGWYTEAFF. CDR3 coding DNA: TGCGCCAGCAGCCGACATGGGGGAGGGTGGTACACTGAAGCTTTCTTT. The whole variable domain, remainder taken from reference TRBV5-1 and TRBJ1-1, is KAGVTQTPRYLIKTRGQQVTLSCSPISGHRSVSWYQQTPGQGLQFLFEYFSETQRNKGNFPGRFSGRQFSNSRSEMNVSTLELGDSALYLCASSRHGGGWYTEAFFGQGTRLTVV.

This chain links TRBV7-2 with TRBJ2-4; 7 bases are a match to TRBD1. From germline, CDR1 is SGHTA and CDR2 FQGNSA. J was trimmed by 5 bases and V by 3 bases; bases with no gene match: 4. The CDR3 is made up of 14 amino acids. The chain's CDR3 is CASSFQGGQNIQYF. CDR3 nucleotide sequence: TGTGCCAGCAGCTTCCAAGGGGGCCAAAACATTCAGTACTTC.

CDR3 sequence (DNA): TGTGCCAGCAGTGCGACAGGGTCCCTGAGCGGTGAGCAGTTCTTC. Translation: CASSATGSLSGEQFF. The chain is built from TRBV2 and TRBJ2-1; TRBD1 agrees at 7 bases. Looked up from germline, CDR1 is SNHLY and CDR2 is FYNNEI. CDR3 length equals 15 residues. Unmatched junction bases numbered 12, after V lost 4 bases and J lost 9 bases.

The chain uses TRBV28 and TRBJ2-7, with 9 bases aligning to TRBD1. The CDR3 contains 14 residues. Germline V gives CDR1 MDHEN, CDR2 SYDVKM. With 7 bases clipped from V and 3 bases from J, the junction kept 7 bases outside the gene matches. CDR3 amino acids: CASMHGTGIYEQYF. The CDR3 bases are TGTGCCAGCATGCACGGGACAGGGATCTACGAGCAGTACTTC.

The chain uses TRBV19 and TRBJ1-5; 7 nucleotides agree with TRBD1. Germline CDR1 is LNHDA and CDR2 is SQIVND (reference sequence). This CDR3 has 17 amino acids. Trimming took 3 bases from V and 2 from J; bases not matched to a gene: 10. Here the CDR3 reads CASSIHRQGRGNQPQHF. For the CDR3, the DNA is TGTGCCAGTAGTATCCATCGACAGGGAAGGGGCAATCAGCCCCAGCATTTT. The full variable domain, completed using reference TRBV19 and TRBJ1-5, is DGGITQSPKYLFRKEGQNVTLSCEQNLNHDAMYWYRQDPGQGLRLIYYSQIVNDFQKGDIAEGYSVSREKKESFPLTVTSAQKNPTAFYLCASSIHRQGRGNQPQHFGDGTRLSIL.